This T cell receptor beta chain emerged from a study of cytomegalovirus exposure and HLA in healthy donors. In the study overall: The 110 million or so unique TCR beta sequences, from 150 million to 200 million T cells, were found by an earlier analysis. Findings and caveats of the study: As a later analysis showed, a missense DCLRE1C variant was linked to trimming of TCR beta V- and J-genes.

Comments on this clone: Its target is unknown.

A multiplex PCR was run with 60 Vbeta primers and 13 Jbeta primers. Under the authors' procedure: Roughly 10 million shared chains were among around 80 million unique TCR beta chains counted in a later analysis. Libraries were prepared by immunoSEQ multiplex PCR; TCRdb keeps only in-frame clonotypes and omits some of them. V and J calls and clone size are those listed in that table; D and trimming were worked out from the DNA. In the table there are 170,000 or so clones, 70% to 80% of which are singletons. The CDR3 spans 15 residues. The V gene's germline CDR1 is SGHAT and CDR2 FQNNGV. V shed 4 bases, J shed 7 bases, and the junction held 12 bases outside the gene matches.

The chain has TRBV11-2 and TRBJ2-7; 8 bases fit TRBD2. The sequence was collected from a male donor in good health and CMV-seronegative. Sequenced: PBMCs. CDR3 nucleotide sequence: TGTGCCAGCAGCTCTCCGTGGGGAGCGGGAGAGGAGCAGTACTTC. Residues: CASSSPWGAGEEQYF.